What follows are 10 T cell receptor beta chains derived from one specimen sequenced in a study of PD-L1 blockade in urothelial cancer. TCRdb's table, derived via immunoSEQ multiplex PCR, lists solely in-frame clones and lacks some. Of tens of thousands of clones in the sample, roughly 80% are singletons; the top ten hold roughly 4%. This sample's time point: pretreatment peripheral blood. This specimen was PBMCs, taken around atezolizumab (anti-PD-L1) treatment. The receptors stem from a man aged 65-85 years with urothelial cancer.

In DNA form, the CDR3 reads TGTGCCAGCAGCGTTGGGACTAGCGGGAGGTGGATCGAGCAGTACTTC. Translating gives CASSVGTSGRWIEQYF. V usage is TRBV9 and J usage is TRBJ2-7; 15 nucleotides line up with TRBD2. The CDR3 extends over 16 amino acids. J lost 6 bases, V lost 2 bases, and 6 bases had no gene match. Per the germline V gene, CDR1 is SGDLS and CDR2 is YYNGEE. The full variable domain, rest sourced from reference TRBV9 and TRBJ2-7, is DSGVTQTPKHLITATGQRVTLRCSPRSGDLSVYWYQQSLDQGLQFLIQYYNGEERAKGNILERFSAQQFPDLHSELNLSSLELGDSALYFCASSVGTSGRWIEQYFGPGTRLTVT.

This chain uses TRBV5-1 with TRBJ2-1, with 7 bases aligning to TRBD2. V shed 4 bases, J shed 3 bases, and the junction held 1 base outside the gene matches. The germline V gene encodes CDR1 SGHRS and CDR2 YFSETQ. The CDR3 sequence is 13 residues long. The DNA of the CDR3 is TGCGCCAGCAGCCGGGGGGACTACAATGAGCAGTTCTTC. Translation gives CASSRGDYNEQFF.

CDR3 in amino acids: CASSQARLAMGEQFF. CDR3 nucleotide sequence: TGTGCCAGCAGCCAAGCAAGACTAGCAATGGGTGAGCAGTTCTTC. The chain joins TRBV4-2 to TRBJ2-1; TRBD2 aligns across 7 bases. Germline trimming cut 1 base from V and 9 bases from J; bases unmatched to any gene: 9. From germline, CDR1 is LGHNA and CDR2 YNFKEQ. The CDR3 spans 15 residues.

This clone was detected only a few times. This sequence joins TRBV27 and TRBJ1-2; 8 nucleotides match TRBD1. Germline values: CDR1 MNHEY, CDR2 SMNVEV (reference sequence). The ends lost 8 bases at V and 8 bases at J; junction bases unmatched: 13. The CDR3 sequence is 14 residues long. DNA of the CDR3: TGTGCCAGCGCCCGGACAGGGCATTTGGTGGGCTACACCTTC. Residues: CASARTGHLVGYTF.

The V call is TRBV28, the J call TRBJ1-5; D call uncertain. The V gene's germline CDR1 is MDHEN and CDR2 SYDVKM. The CDR3 length is 11 residues. Between the trimmed V and J ends, which lost 4 bases and 6 bases, there was a span of 4 bases. In DNA form, the CDR3 reads TGTGCCAGCAGTTCCAGTCAGCCCCAGCATTTT. Its translation is CASSSSQPQHF.

The chain couples TRBV6-5 to TRBJ1-5; a possible D gene is TRBD1 (5 bases). Germline CDR1 and CDR2: MNHEY and SVGAGI. The CDR3 extends over 14 amino acids. The ends were cut back, 10 bases at V and 6 bases at J, with 19 bases in the middle. CDR3 DNA: TGTGCCACGTCTAAAGAAGGGCAGGGTCAGCCCCAGCATTTT. This sequence encodes CATSKEGQGQPQHF.

V and J are TRBV30 and TRBJ1-1; 7 nucleotides agree with TRBD1. Germline assignment: CDR1 GTSNPN and CDR2 SVGIG (reference sequence). Trimming removed 5 bases from V and 1 base from J; junction bases left unmatched: 4. There are 13 residues in the CDR3. CDR3 nucleotide sequence: TGTGCCTGGGGGGACAGCTCGAACACTGAAGCTTTCTTT. This encodes CAWGDSSNTEAFF.

The chain uses TRBV10-3 and TRBJ2-2; 7 nucleotides align to TRBD1. In germline, CDR1 is ENHRY, CDR2 SYGVKD. Trimming removed 10 bases from V and 4 bases from J; junction bases left unmatched: 9. This CDR3 is built from 14 residues. The CDR3 nucleotides read TGTGCCACCATAGGCGCAGGGGGCACCGGGGAGCTGTTTTTT. It translates to CATIGAGGTGELFF.

The gene calls are TRBV18 and TRBJ1-5; TRBD1 aligns across 7 bases. Trimming cost V 6 bases and J 10 bases; bases outside gene matches: 15. CDR1 KGHSH and CDR2 LQKENI come from the germline V gene. The CDR3 totals 15 residues. The CDR3 nucleotides are TGTGCCAGCTCGCGAAGTCAGGGGGGTCTGTATCCCCAGCATTTT. Translated, it gives CASSRSQGGLYPQHF.

This clone was observed a few times. J is TRBJ2-7 and V is TRBV28; no reliable D call. Germline V gives CDR1 MDHEN, CDR2 SYDVKM. V lost 5 bases, J lost 6 bases, and 20 bases lay in between. This CDR3 has 15 residues. In DNA, the CDR3 is TGTGCCAGCAGTGGCCACCGGGTCCGTCCCTCCGAGCAGTACTTC. Its translation is CASSGHRVRPSEQYF.